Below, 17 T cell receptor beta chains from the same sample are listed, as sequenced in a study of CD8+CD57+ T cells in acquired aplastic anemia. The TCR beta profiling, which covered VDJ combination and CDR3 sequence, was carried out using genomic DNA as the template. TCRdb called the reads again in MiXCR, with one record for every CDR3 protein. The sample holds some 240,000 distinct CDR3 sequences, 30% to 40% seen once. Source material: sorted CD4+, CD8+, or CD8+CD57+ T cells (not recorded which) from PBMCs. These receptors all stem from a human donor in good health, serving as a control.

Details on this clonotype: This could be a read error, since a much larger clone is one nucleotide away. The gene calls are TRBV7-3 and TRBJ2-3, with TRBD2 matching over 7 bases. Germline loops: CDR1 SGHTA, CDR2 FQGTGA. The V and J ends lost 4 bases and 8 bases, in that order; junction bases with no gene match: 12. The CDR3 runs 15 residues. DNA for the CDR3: TGTGCCAGCAGCTCGATCGGGGCTAGCGGCGGTACGCAGTATTTT. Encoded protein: CASSSIGASGGTQYF.

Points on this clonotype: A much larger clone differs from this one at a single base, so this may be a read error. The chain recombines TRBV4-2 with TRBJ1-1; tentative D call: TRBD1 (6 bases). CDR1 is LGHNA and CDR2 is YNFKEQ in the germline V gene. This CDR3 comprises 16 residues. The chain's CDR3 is CASSQDRGYMNTEALF. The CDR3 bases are TGTGCCAGCAGCCAAGACAGGGGATACATGAACACTGAAGCTCTCTTT.

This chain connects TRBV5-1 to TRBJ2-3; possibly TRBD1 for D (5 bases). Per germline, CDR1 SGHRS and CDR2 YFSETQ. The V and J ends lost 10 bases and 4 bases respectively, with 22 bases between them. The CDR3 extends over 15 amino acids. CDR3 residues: CAGNPEAGLPDTQYF. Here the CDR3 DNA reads TGCGCCGGCAACCCCGAGGCAGGGCTCCCAGATACGCAGTATTTT.

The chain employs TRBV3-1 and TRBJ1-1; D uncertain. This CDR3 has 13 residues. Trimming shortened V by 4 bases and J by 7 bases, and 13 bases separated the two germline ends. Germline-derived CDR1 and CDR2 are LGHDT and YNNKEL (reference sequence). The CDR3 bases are TGTGCCAGCAGCCCGATCGGTCCACGTGAAGCTTTCTTT. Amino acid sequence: CASSPIGPREAFF.

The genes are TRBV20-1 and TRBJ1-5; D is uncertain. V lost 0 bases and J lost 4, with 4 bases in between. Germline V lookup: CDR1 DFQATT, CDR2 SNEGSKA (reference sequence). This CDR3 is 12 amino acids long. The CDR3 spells CSARDVNQPQHF. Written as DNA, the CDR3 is TGCAGTGCTAGAGATGTTAATCAGCCCCAGCATTTT.

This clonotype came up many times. Here the CDR3 reads CATSRWDTSGGYTF. The CDR3 DNA sequence: TGTGCCACCAGCAGATGGGACACGTCGGGGGGCTACACCTTC. The genes are TRBV15 and TRBJ1-2; TRBD1 is a possible D gene (6 bases). Germline assignment: CDR1 LNHNV and CDR2 YYDKDF (reference sequence). V was shortened by 2 bases and J by 8 bases, with 15 bases between the two germline ends. This CDR3 is 14 amino acids long.

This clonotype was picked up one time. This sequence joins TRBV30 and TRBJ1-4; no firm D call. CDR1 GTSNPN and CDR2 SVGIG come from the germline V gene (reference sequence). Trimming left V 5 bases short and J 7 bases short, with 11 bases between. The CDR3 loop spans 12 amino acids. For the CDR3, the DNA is TGTGCCTGGGCCGGAAGGAGTGAAAAACTGTTTTTT. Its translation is CAWAGRSEKLFF.

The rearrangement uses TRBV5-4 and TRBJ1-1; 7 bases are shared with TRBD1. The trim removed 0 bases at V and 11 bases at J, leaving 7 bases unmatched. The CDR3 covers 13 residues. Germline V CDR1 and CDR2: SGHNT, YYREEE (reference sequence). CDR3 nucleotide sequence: TGTGCCAGCAGCTTGGTAGGGGGCGACGGCGCTTTCTTT. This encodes CASSLVGGDGAFF.

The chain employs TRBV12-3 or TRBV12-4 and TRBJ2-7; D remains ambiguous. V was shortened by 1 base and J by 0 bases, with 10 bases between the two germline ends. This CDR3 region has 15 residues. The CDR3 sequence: CASSLDPETSYEQYF. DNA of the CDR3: TGTGCCAGCAGTTTAGATCCGGAGACCTCCTACGAGCAGTACTTC.

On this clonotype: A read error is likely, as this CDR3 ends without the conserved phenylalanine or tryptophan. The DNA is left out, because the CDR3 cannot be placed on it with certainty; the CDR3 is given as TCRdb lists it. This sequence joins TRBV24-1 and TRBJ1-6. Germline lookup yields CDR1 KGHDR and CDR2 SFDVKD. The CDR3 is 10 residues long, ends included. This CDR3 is CATSDFPREE.

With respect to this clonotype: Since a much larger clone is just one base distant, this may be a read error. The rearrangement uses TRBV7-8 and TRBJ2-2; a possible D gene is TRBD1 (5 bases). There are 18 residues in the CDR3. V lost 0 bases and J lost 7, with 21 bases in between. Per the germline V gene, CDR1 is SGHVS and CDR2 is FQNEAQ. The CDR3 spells CASSLAGKAMRGHGELFF. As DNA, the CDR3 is TGTGCCAGCAGCTTAGCGGGCAAGGCAATGAGAGGACACGGGGAGCTGTTTTTT.

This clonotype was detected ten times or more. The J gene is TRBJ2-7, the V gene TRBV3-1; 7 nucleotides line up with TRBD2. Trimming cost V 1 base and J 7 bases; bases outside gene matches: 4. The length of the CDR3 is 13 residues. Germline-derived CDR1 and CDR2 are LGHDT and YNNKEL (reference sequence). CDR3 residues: CASSQAGGYEQYF. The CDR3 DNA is TGTGCCAGCAGCCAAGCGGGAGGCTATGAGCAGTACTTC.

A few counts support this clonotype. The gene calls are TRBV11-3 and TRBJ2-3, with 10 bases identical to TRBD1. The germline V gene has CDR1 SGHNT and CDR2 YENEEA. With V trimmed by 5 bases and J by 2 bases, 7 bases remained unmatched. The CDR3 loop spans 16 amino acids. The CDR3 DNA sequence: TGTGCCAGCAGCGTGGGGACAGGGGCTTACACAGATACGCAGTATTTT. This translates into CASSVGTGAYTDTQYF.

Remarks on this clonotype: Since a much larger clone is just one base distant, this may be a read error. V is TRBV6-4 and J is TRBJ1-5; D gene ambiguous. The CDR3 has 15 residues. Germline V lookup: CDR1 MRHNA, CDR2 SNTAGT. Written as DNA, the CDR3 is TGTGCCAGCAGTGACTCGGGCTATAGCAATCGGCCCCAGCATTTT. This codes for CASSDSGYSNRPQHF.

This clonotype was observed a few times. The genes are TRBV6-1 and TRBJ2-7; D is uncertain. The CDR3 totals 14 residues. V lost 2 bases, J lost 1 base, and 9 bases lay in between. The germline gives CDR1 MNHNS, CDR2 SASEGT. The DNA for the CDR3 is TGTGCCAGCAGTGAATTAAGGAGTTCCTACGAGCAGTACTTC. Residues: CASSELRSSYEQYF.

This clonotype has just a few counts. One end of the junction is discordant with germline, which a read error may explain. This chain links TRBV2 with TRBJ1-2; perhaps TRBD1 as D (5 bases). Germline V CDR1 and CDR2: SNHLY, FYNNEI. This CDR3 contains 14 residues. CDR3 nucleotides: TGCGCCAGCAGTGCGCAGGGTGTGAACTATGGCTACACCTTC. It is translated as CASSAQGVNYGYTF. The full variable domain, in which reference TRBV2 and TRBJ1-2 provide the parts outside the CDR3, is EPEVTQTPSHQVTQMGQEVILRCVPISNHLYFYWYRQILGQKVEFLVSFYNNEISEKSEIFDDQFSVERPDGSNFTLKIRSTKLEDSAMYFCASSAQGVNYGYTFGSGTRLTVV.

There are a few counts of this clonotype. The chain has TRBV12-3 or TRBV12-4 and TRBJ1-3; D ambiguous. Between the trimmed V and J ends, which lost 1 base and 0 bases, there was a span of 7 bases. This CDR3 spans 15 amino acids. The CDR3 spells CASSLGSISGNTIYF. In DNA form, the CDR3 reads TGTGCCAGCAGTTTAGGCAGCATCTCTGGAAACACCATATATTTT.